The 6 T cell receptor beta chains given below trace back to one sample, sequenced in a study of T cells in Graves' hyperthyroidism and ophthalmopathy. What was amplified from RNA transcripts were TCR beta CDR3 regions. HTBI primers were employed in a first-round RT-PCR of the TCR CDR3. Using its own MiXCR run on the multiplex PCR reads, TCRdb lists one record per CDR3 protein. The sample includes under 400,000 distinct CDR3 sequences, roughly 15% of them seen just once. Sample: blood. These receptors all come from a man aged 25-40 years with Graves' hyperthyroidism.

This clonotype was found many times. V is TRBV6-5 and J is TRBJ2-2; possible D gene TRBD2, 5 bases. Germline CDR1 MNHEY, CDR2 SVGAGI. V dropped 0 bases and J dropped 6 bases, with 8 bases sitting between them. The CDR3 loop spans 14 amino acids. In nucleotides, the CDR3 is TGTGCCAGCAGTTACTCTCTAGCCGCCGGGGAGCTGTTTTTT. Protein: CASSYSLAAGELFF.

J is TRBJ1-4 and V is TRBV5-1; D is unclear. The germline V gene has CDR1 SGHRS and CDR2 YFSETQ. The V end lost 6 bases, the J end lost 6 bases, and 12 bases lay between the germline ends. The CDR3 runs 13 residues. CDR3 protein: CASTRDTDEKLFF. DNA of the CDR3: TGCGCCAGCACCAGAGACACTGATGAAAAACTGTTTTTT.

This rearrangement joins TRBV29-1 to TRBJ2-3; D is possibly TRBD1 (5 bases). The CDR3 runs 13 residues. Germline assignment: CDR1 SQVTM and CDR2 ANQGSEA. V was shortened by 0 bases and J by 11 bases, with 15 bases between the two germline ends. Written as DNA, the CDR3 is TGCAGCGTTGAAGATCTGGGGCCGCGGATGCAGTATTTT. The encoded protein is CSVEDLGPRMQYF.

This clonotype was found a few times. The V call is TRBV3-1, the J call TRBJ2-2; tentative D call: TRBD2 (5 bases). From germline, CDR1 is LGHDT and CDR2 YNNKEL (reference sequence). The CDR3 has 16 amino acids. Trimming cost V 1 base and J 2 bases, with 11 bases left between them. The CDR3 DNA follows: TGTGCCAGCAGCCAAGGGGAGCTTCTAAACACCGGGGAGCTGTTTTTT. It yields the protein CASSQGELLNTGELFF.

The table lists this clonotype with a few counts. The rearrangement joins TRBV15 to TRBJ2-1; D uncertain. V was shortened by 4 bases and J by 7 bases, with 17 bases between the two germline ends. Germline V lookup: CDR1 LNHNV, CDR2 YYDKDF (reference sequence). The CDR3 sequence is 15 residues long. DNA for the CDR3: TGTGCCACCAGCACCCAGCGAGGCCCTGGGAATGAGCAGTTCTTC. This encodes CATSTQRGPGNEQFF.

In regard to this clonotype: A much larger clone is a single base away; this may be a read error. CDR3 nucleotide sequence: TGTGCCACCAGTGACTCCGGGACAGTCGCCTACAATGTGCAGTTCTTC. It encodes CATSDSGTVAYNVQFF. The chain recombines TRBV24-1 with TRBJ2-1; 7 bases map to TRBD1. In germline, CDR1 is KGHDR, CDR2 SFDVKD. CDR3 length: 16 residues.